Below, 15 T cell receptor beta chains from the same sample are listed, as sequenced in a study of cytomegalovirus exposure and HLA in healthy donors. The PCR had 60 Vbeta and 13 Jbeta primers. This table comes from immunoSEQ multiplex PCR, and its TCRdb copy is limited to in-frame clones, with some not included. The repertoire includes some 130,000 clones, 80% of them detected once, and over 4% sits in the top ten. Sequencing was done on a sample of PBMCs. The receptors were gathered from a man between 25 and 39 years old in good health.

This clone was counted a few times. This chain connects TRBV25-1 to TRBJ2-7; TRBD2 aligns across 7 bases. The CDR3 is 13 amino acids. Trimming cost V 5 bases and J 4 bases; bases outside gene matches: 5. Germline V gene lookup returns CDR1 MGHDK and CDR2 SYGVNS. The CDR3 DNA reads TGTGCCAGCAGTATGGGGGAGGGTTACGAGCAGTACTTC. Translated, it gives CASSMGEGYEQYF.

The CDR3 region is CASSQAQRDYNEQFF. For the CDR3, the DNA is TGCGCCAGCAGCCAAGCCCAGCGGGACTACAATGAGCAGTTCTTC. This chain uses TRBV4-1 with TRBJ2-1; TRBD2 aligns across 7 bases. The germline V gene encodes CDR1 MGHRA and CDR2 YSYEKL. Trimming cost V 1 base and J 3 bases; bases outside gene matches: 3. The CDR3 is made up of 15 amino acids.

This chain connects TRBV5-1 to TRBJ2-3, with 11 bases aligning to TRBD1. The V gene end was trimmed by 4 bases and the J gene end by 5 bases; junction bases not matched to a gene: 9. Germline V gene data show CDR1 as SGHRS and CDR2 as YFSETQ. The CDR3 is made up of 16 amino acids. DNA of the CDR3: TGCGCCAGCAGCCTCCGGACAGGGGGCAGGGGAGATACGCAGTATTTT. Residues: CASSLRTGGRGDTQYF.

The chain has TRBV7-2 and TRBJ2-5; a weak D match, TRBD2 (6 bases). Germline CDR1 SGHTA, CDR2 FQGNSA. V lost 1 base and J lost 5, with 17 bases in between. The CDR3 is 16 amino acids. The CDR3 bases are TGTGCCAGCAGCTTAGTCGGGGACCCCCGGGGGGAGACCCAGTACTTC. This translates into CASSLVGDPRGETQYF.

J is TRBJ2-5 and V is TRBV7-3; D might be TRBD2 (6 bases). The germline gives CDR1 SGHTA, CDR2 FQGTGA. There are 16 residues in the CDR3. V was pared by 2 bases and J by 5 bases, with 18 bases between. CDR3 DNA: TGTGCCAGCAGCTTAGGGGGGAGTGGTCTAGGGGAGACCCAGTACTTC. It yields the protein CASSLGGSGLGETQYF.

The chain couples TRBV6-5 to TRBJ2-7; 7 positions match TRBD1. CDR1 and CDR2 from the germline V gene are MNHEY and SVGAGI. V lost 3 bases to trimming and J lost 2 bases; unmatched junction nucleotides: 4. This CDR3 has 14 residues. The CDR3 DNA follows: TGTGCCAGCAGTTATTCCCAGGGGGCCTACGAGCAGTACTTC. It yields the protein CASSYSQGAYEQYF.

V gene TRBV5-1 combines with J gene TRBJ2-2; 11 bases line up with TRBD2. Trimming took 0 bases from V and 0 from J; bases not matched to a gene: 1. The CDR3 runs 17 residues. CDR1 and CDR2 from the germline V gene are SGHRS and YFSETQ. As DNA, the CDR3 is TGCGCCAGCAGCTTGGGACTAGCGGGATCGAACACCGGGGAGCTGTTTTTT. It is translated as CASSLGLAGSNTGELFF.

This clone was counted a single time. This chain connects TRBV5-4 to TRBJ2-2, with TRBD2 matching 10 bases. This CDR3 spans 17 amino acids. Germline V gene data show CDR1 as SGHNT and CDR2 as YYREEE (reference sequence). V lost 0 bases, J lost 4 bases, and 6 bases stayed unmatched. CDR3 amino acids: CASSLEGLAKFTGELFF. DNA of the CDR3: TGTGCCAGCAGCTTGGAGGGACTAGCGAAATTCACCGGGGAGCTGTTTTTT.

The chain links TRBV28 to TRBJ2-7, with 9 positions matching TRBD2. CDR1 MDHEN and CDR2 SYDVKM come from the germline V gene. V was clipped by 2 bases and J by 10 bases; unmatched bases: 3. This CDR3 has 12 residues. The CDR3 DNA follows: TGTGCCAGCAGTTTAAGAGCGGGAGGACAGTACTTC. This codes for CASSLRAGGQYF.

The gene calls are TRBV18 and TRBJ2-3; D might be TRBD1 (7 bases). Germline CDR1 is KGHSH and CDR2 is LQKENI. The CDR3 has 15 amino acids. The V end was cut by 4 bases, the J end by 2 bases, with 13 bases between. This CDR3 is CASSLGGGFTDTQYF. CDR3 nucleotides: TGTGCCAGCTCACTTGGAGGGGGCTTCACAGATACGCAGTATTTT.

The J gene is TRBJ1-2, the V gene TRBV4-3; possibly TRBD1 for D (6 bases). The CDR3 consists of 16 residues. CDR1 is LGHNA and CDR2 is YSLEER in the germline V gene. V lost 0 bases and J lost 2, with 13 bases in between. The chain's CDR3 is CASSQDIWTENYGYTF. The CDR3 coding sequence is TGCGCCAGCAGCCAAGATATCTGGACAGAAAACTATGGCTACACCTTC.

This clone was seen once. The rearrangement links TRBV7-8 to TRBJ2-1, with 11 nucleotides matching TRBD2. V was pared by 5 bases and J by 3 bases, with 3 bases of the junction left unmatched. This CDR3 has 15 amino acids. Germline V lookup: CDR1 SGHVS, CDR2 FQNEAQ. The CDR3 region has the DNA TGTGCCAGCAGCCTGGGACTAGCGGTCTACAATGAGCAGTTCTTC. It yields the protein CASSLGLAVYNEQFF.

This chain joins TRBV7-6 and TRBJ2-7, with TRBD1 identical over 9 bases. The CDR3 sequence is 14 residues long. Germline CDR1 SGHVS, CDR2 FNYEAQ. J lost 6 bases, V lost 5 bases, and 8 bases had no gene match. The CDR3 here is CASSTGQGLFEQYF. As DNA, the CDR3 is TGTGCCAGCAGCACGGGACAGGGCCTCTTCGAGCAGTACTTC.

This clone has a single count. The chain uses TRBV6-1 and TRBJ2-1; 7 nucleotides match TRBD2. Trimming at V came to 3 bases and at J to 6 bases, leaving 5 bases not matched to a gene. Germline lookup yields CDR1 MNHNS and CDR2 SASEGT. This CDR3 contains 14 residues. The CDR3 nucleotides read TGTGCCAGCAGTGAGCGGACTAGAATCAATGAGCAGTTCTTC. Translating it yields CASSERTRINEQFF.

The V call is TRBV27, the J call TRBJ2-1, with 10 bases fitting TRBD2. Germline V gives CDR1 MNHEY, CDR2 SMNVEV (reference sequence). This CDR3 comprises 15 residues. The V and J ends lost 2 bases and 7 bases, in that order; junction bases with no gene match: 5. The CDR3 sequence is CASSLRLAGDNEQFF. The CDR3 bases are TGTGCCAGCAGTTTACGGCTAGCGGGAGATAATGAGCAGTTCTTC.